This entry is about one T cell receptor beta chain. Its antigen is unknown. This specimen belongs to a study of shared clonotypes between healthy human individuals. Overall study findings and caveats: Compared with memory subsets, naive subsets generally had larger estimated richness.

CDR3 size: 11 residues. The germline CDR1 and CDR2 sequences are SGHRS and YFSETQ. The V gene lost 2 bases and the J gene lost 8 bases, with 5 bases spanning the gap. All donors were healthy HIV-negative adults lacking recent acute infections or vaccinations. Running of the assay took place at deep level. Only in-frame clones appear in the TCRdb table, and some are missing; sequencing was by immunoSEQ multiplex PCR. Of about 2.4 million clones in the sample, roughly 93% were seen once. Sequenced: naive CD4+ T cells from PBMCs. Subset reported: CD45RA+ positively selected. This sequence was found in a man between 18 and 29 years old in good health. Some clones in this sample may be carry-over from other donors' samples. This chain links TRBV5-1 with TRBJ2-1; D is undetermined. In nucleotides, the CDR3 is TGCGCCAGCAGCTTCAACTATGAGCAGTTCTTC. Protein product: CASSFNYEQFF. Combining the CDR3 with reference TRBV5-1 and TRBJ2-1 gives the whole variable domain KAGVTQTPRYLIKTRGQQVTLSCSPISGHRSVSWYQQTPGQGLQFLFEYFSETQRNKGNFPGRFSGRQFSNSRSEMNVSTLELGDSALYLCASSFNYEQFFGPGTRLTVL.